One sample yielded the 7 T cell receptor beta chains listed below, sequenced in a study of beta chain features in type 1 diabetes. General study results and limits: Among patients with Type 1 diabetes, TCRB CDR3s were moderately but significantly shorter in every one of the four CD4+ subsets.

Reverse transcription of all isolated RNA meant that expressed TCRB transcripts were sequenced. The method was immunoSEQ multiplex PCR; TCRdb's version includes in-frame clones alone and lacks a portion of them. This table has about 370,000 clones, over 8.5% appearing once. What these receptors recognize is not known. The specimen sequenced was central memory CD4+ T cells from blood. Every receptor here comes from a man aged 25-45 years with type 1 diabetes.

The gene calls are TRBV4-2 and TRBJ2-1, with no clear D. The V and J ends lost 3 bases and 1 base respectively, with 10 bases between them. There are 15 residues in the CDR3. CDR1 and CDR2 from the germline V gene are LGHNA and YNFKEQ. CDR3 sequence: CASSQYGGSYNEQFF. Here the CDR3 DNA reads TGTGCCAGCAGCCAGTACGGCGGATCCTACAATGAGCAGTTCTTC.

J is TRBJ1-2 and V is TRBV11-3; D unresolved. The germline V gene encodes CDR1 SGHNT and CDR2 YENEEA. Deletions cut 3 bases from V and 6 bases from J, with 11 bases between. The length of the CDR3 is 13 residues. CDR3 nucleotide sequence: TGTGCCAGCAGCTTTACAGAAGTCAATGGCTACACCTTC. Protein product: CASSFTEVNGYTF.

This clone appeared a few times. This chain joins TRBV11-2 and TRBJ2-7, with TRBD1 matching over 9 bases. Per the germline V gene, CDR1 is SGHAT and CDR2 is FQNNGV. Trimming at V came to 4 bases and at J to 3 bases, leaving 4 bases not matched to a gene. The CDR3 has 14 residues. CDR3 region: CASSSVGQGYEQYF. In DNA, the CDR3 is TGTGCCAGCAGCTCAGTGGGACAGGGCTACGAGCAGTACTTC. The full variable domain, completed using reference TRBV11-2 and TRBJ2-7, is EAGVAQSPRYKIIEKRQSVAFWCNPISGHATLYWYQQILGQGPKLLIQFQNNGVVDDSQLPKDRFSAERLKGVDSTLKIQPAKLEDSAVYLCASSSVGQGYEQYFGPGTRLTVT.

The chain carries TRBV28 and TRBJ1-2, with D perhaps matching TRBD1 (6 bases). Germline CDR1 and CDR2: MDHEN and SYDVKM. The V end was cut by 6 bases, the J end by 7 bases, with 18 bases between. The CDR3 is 14 amino acids. The CDR3 region is CASSLTGSSGGYTF. Written as DNA, the CDR3 is TGTGCCAGCAGCTTGACAGGCTCCTCGGGTGGCTACACCTTC.

This clone occurred a few times. The chain has TRBV6-1 and TRBJ2-7, with D possibly being TRBD2 (6 bases). The CDR3 consists of 14 residues. The V gene lost 8 bases and the J gene lost 8 bases, with 22 bases spanning the gap. Germline loops: CDR1 MNHNS, CDR2 SASEGT. DNA for the CDR3: TGTGCCAGCGGCCGGGAGAGCCGGCCTACGAAGCAGTACTTC. Its translation: CASGRESRPTKQYF.

This clone came up many times. The genes are TRBV10-3 and TRBJ2-4; possible D gene TRBD2, 5 bases. The CDR3 has 17 residues. Looked up from germline, CDR1 is ENHRY and CDR2 is SYGVKD. V dropped 0 bases and J dropped 0 bases, with 12 bases sitting between them. CDR3 region: CAISESVVAQAKNIQYF. The DNA for the CDR3 is TGTGCCATCAGTGAGTCGGTGGTAGCGCAAGCCAAAAACATTCAGTACTTC.

The V gene is TRBV6-4, the J gene TRBJ2-2, with D hard to call. The CDR3 runs 13 residues. The V end was cut by 2 bases, the J end by 3 bases, with 4 bases between. Germline lookup yields CDR1 MRHNA and CDR2 SNTAGT. CDR3 loop: CASSDRDTGELFF. CDR3 DNA sequence: TGTGCCAGCAGTGACAGGGACACCGGGGAGCTGTTTTTT.